The clone carrying this T cell receptor beta chain was counted between two and nine times. Its cognate antigen is unknown. At one end the junction does not follow the germline gene, possibly because of a read error. The CDR3 loop spans 9 amino acids. Germline loops: CDR1 DFQATT, CDR2 SNEGSKA (reference sequence). This record comes from a study of T cell clonotyping in hematopoietic cell transplantation. Sequencing used immunoSEQ multiplex PCR; TCRdb keeps in-frame clones, though not all of them. The sample yields roughly 10,000 clones, less than 85% seen once. Study observations and caveats: Pathologically expanded recipient clonotypes increased progressively from day 30 to day 180 as diversity fell.

The rearrangement uses TRBV20-1 and TRBJ2-7; D is unclear. Material: PBMCs, obtained at the time of graft-versus-host disease after allogeneic stem cell transplant. The receptor was isolated from a male patient between 60 and 69 years old who had an allogeneic stem cell transplant from an unrelated donor, so the T cells may come from the graft donor. Some clones in this sample may be carry-over from other donors' samples. Here the CDR3 DNA reads TGCAGTGTTACACCGAATCGACGCTTC. It specifies CSVTPNRRF.